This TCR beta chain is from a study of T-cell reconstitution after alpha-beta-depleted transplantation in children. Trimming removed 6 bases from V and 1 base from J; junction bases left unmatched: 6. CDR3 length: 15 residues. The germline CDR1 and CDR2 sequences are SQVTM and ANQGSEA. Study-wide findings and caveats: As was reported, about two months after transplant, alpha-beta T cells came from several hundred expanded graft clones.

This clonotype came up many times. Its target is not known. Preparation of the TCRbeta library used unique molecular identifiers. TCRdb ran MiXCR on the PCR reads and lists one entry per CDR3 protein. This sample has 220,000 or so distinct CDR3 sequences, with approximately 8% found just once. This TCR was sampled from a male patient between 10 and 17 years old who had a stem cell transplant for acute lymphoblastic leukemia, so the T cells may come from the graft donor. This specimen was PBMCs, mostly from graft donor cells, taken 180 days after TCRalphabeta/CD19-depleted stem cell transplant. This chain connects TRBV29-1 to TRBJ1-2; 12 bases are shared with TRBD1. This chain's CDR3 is CSVGDRGLLNYGYTF. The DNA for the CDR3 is TGCAGCGTCGGGGACAGGGGGCTCCTTAACTATGGCTACACCTTC.